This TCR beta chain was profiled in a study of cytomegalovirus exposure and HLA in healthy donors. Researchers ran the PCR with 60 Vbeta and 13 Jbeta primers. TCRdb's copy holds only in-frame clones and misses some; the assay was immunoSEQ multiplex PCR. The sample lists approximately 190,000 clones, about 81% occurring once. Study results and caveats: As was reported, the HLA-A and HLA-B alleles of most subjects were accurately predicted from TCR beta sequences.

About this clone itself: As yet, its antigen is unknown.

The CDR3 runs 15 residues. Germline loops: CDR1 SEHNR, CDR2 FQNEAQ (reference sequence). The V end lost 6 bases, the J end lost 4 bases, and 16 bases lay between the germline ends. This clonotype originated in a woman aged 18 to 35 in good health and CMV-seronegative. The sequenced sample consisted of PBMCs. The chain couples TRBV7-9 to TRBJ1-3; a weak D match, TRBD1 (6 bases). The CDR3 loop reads CASRATQGRGNTIYF. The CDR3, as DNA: TGTGCCAGCAGGGCTACACAGGGTCGGGGAAACACCATATATTTT.